Following are 11 T cell receptor beta chains from one sample sequenced in a study of shared clonotypes between healthy human individuals. In the naive CD8 group, cells lacked CD45RO and were positively selected for CCR7, so terminally differentiated effector memory CD45RA+ cells were left out. Assay: immunoSEQ multiplex PCR; the TCRdb copy retains only in-frame clones and omits some. In the table there are millions of clones, 90% to 95% of which are singletons. Material: naive CD8+ T cells from PBMCs. These receptors originate from a man aged 18 to 30 in good health. Some clones in this sample may be carry-over from other donors' samples.

This CDR3 reads CASRCAFGANVLTF. The CDR3 DNA sequence: TGTGCCAGCCGTTGTGCGTTCGGGGCCAACGTCCTGACTTTC. The genes are TRBV7-7 and TRBJ2-6; D gene ambiguous. The CDR3 runs 14 residues. CDR1 is SSHAT and CDR2 is FNYEAQ in the germline V gene (reference sequence). Trimming pared 8 bases from V and 4 bases from J, leaving 12 bases between. Full variable domain (rest looked up from reference TRBV7-7 and TRBJ2-6): GAGVSQSPRYKVTKRGQDVTLRCDPISSHATLYWYQQALGQGPEFLTYFNYEAQPDKSGLPSDRFSAERPEGSISTLTIQRTEQRDSAMYRCASRCAFGANVLTFGAGSRLTVL.

The gene calls are TRBV6-5 and TRBJ1-1, with unresolved D. V shed 7 bases and J shed 4 bases, with 13 bases lying between them. CDR1 and CDR2 (germline): MNHEY, SVGAGI. The CDR3 runs 13 residues. The CDR3: CASTPGWGTEAFF. The CDR3 DNA follows: TGTGCCAGCACACCCGGCTGGGGCACTGAAGCTTTCTTT.

This clone appeared once. This specimen includes other DNA sequences encoding the same CDR3. The CDR3 region is CASSMRGTEAFF. Here the CDR3 DNA reads TGTGCCAGTAGTATGAGGGGTACTGAAGCTTTCTTT. The chain couples TRBV19 to TRBJ1-1; TRBD1 might be the D (5 bases). Germline CDR1 LNHDA, CDR2 SQIVND (reference sequence). The CDR3 runs 12 residues. V lost 3 bases to trimming and J lost 5 bases, with 7 bases between them.

The chain recombines TRBV9 with TRBJ2-7, with D perhaps TRBD2 (5 bases). Trimming took 3 bases from V and 0 from J, leaving 13 bases between them. CDR3 length: 15 residues. CDR1 and CDR2 from the germline V gene are SGDLS and YYNGEE. The CDR3 loop reads CASSAGSDASYEQYF. CDR3 in DNA: TGTGCCAGCAGCGCGGGAAGTGACGCCTCCTACGAGCAGTACTTC. The whole variable domain, filled in from reference TRBV9 and TRBJ2-7, reads DSGVTQTPKHLITATGQRVTLRCSPRSGDLSVYWYQQSLDQGLQFLIQYYNGEERAKGNILERFSAQQFPDLHSELNLSSLELGDSALYFCASSAGSDASYEQYFGPGTRLTVT.

The V and J genes are TRBV9 and TRBJ2-1, with TRBD2 matching 8 bases. Unmatched junction bases numbered 13, after V lost 3 bases and J lost 8 bases. CDR1 and CDR2 from the germline V gene are SGDLS and YYNGEE. The CDR3 has 16 amino acids. CDR3 residues: CASSGRGLEGWDEQFF. For the CDR3, the DNA is TGTGCCAGCAGCGGTAGGGGACTAGAAGGTTGGGATGAGCAGTTCTTC.

J is TRBJ2-3 and V is TRBV7-9; perhaps TRBD1 as D (5 bases). The length of the CDR3 is 15 residues. Germline V gene data show CDR1 as SEHNR and CDR2 as FQNEAQ (reference sequence). Trimming pared 8 bases from V and 2 bases from J, leaving 17 bases between. The CDR3 sequence: CASVVGAGITDTQYF. For the CDR3, the DNA is TGTGCCAGCGTCGTAGGGGCAGGGATCACAGATACGCAGTATTTT.

The chain employs TRBV27 and TRBJ2-7; D unclear. The ends were cut back, 6 bases at V and 3 bases at J, with 6 bases in the middle. The CDR3 runs 11 residues. CDR1 MNHEY and CDR2 SMNVEV come from the germline V gene (reference sequence). The DNA of the CDR3 is TGTGCCAGCAGACGCAACTACGAGCAGTACTTC. Protein: CASRRNYEQYF.

This chain uses TRBV11-2 with TRBJ2-5; 7 bases align to TRBD1. The CDR3 runs 15 residues. The germline V gene encodes CDR1 SGHAT and CDR2 FQNNGV. J lost 2 bases, V lost 4 bases, and 7 bases had no gene match. The CDR3 reads CASSSQGLIQETQYF. CDR3 nucleotides: TGTGCCAGCAGCTCACAGGGGTTAATACAAGAGACCCAGTACTTC.

This clone was found once. This chain links TRBV28 with TRBJ2-2; 10 bases align to TRBD2. This CDR3 has 17 residues. Per the germline V gene, CDR1 is MDHEN and CDR2 is SYDVKM. V lost 6 bases to trimming and J lost 7 bases; unmatched junction nucleotides: 14. CDR3 sequence reads: CASSPSGRNLLGGELFF. DNA of the CDR3: TGTGCCAGCAGCCCTAGCGGGAGAAATTTATTGGGCGGGGAGCTGTTTTTT.

V and J are TRBV4-2 and TRBJ2-1; tentative D call: TRBD2 (6 bases). The V and J ends lost 0 bases and 4 bases respectively, with 10 bases between them. This CDR3 is built from 15 residues. Germline values: CDR1 LGHNA, CDR2 YNFKEQ. CDR3 sequence: CASSQDWDSYNEQFF. Written as DNA, the CDR3 is TGTGCCAGCAGCCAAGACTGGGACTCGTACAATGAGCAGTTCTTC.

The rearrangement uses TRBV7-6 and TRBJ2-1, with D possibly matching TRBD2 (5 bases). Germline assignment: CDR1 SGHVS and CDR2 FNYEAQ. V shed 4 bases and J shed 0 bases, with 13 bases lying between them. The CDR3 totals 16 residues. In DNA form, the CDR3 reads TGTGCCAGCAGCTCGTCTAGCTATACCTCCTACAATGAGCAGTTCTTC. Translated, it gives CASSSSSYTSYNEQFF. The full variable domain, with the rest looked up from reference TRBV7-6 and TRBJ2-1, is GAGVSQSPRYKVTKRGQDVALRCDPISGHVSLYWYRQALGQGPEFLTYFNYEAQQDKSGLPNDRFSAERPEGSISTLTIQRTEQRDSAMYRCASSSSSYTSYNEQFFGPGTRLTVL.